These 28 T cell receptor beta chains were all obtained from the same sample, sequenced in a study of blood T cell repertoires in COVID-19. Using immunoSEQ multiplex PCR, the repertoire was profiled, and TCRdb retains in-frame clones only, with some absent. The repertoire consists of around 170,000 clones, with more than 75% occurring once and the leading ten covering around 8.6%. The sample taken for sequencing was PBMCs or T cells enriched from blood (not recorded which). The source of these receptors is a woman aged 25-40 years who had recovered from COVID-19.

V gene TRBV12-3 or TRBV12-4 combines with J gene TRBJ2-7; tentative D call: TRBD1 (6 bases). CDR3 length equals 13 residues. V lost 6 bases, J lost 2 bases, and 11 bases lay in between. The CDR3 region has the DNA TGTGCCAGCAGCTGGACAGCCCCCTACGAGCAGTACTTC. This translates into CASSWTAPYEQYF.

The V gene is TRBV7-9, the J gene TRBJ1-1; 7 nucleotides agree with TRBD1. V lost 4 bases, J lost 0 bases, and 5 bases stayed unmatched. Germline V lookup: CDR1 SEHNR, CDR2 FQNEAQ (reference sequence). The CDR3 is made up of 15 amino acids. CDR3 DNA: TGTGCCAGCAGCTATAGACAGGGTCTGAACACTGAAGCTTTCTTT. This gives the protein CASSYRQGLNTEAFF.

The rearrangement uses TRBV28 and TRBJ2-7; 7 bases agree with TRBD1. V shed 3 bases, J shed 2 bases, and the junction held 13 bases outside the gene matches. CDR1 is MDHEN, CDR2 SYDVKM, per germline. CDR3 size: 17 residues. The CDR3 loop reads CASSFLIGTVGTYEQYF. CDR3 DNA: TGTGCCAGCAGTTTTCTTATCGGGACAGTAGGAACCTACGAGCAGTACTTC.

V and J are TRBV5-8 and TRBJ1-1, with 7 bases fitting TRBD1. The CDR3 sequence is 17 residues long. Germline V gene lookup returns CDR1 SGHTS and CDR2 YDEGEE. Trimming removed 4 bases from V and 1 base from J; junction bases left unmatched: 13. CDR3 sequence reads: CASSVFHEGQPNTEAFF. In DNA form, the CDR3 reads TGTGCCAGCAGCGTATTTCATGAGGGACAGCCGAACACTGAAGCTTTCTTT. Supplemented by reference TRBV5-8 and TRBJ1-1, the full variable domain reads EAGVTQSPTHLIKTRGQQATLRCSPISGHTSVYWYQQALGLGLQFLLWYDEGEERNRGNFPPRFSGRQFPNYSSELNVNALELEDSALYLCASSVFHEGQPNTEAFFGQGTRLTVV.

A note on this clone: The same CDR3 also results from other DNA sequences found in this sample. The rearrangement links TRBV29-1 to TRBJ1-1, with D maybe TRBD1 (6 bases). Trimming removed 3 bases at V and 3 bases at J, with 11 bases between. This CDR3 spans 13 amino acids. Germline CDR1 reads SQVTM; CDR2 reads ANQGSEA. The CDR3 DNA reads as TGCAGCGTTGAGACAGGTCGAGACACTGAAGCTTTCTTT. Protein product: CSVETGRDTEAFF.

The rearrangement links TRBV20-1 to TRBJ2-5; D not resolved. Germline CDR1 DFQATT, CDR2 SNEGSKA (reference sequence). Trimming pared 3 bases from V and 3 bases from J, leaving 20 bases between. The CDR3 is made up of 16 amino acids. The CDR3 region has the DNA TGCAGTGCTAGTTCGAGCCAAATAGTCGCGAAAGAGACCCAGTACTTC. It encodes CSASSSQIVAKETQYF.

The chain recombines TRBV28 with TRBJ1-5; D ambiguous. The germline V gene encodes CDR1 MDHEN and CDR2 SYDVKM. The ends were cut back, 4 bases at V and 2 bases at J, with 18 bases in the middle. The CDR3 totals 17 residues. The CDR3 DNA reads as TGTGCCAGCAGTTCCACTCGGTATCCGGGAGGCAATCAGCCCCAGCATTTT. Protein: CASSSTRYPGGNQPQHF.

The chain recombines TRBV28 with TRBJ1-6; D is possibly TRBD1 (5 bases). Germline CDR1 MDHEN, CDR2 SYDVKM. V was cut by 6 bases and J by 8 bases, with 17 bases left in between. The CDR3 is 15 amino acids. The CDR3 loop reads CASSPPERGYSPLHF. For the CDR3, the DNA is TGTGCCAGCAGCCCCCCGGAGCGGGGCTATTCACCCCTCCACTTT.

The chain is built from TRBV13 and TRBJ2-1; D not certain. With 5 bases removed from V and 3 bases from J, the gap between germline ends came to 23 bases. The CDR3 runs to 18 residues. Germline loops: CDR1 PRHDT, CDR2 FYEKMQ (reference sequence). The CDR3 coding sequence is TGTGCCAGCAGCCCCGCCCATACAGCTGGTGGAATCTACAATGAGCAGTTCTTC. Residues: CASSPAHTAGGIYNEQFF.

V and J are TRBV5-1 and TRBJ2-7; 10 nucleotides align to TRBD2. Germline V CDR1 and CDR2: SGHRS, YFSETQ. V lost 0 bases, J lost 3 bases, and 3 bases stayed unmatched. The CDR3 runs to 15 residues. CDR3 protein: CASSLGTSGIYEQYF. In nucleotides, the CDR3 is TGCGCCAGCAGCTTGGGGACTAGCGGAATCTACGAGCAGTACTTC.

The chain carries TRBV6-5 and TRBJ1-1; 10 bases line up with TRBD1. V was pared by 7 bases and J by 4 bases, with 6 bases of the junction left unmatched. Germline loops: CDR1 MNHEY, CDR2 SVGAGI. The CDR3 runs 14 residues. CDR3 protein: CASNRQGAGTEAFF. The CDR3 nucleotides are TGTGCCAGCAACCGACAGGGGGCAGGCACTGAAGCTTTCTTT.

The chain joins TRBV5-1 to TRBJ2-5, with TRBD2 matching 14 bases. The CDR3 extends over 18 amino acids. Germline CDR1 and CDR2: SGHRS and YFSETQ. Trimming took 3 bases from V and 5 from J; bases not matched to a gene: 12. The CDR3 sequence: CASSWPQTSGRAPETQYF. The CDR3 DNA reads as TGCGCCAGCAGCTGGCCCCAGACTAGCGGGAGGGCCCCCGAGACCCAGTACTTC.

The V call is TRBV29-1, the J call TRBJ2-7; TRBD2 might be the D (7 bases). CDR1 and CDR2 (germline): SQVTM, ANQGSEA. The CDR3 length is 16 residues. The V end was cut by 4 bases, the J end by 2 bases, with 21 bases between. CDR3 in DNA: TGCAGCGTTGTCCGATCGGGGGGCTCCGGAGCCTACGAGCAGTACTTC. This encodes CSVVRSGGSGAYEQYF.

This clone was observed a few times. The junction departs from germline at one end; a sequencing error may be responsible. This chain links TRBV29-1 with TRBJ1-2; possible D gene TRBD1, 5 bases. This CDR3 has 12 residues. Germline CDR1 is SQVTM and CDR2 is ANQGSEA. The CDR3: CSVEVRAPHSIF. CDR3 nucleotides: TGCAGCGTTGAAGTCAGGGCACCGCATTCGATTTTC. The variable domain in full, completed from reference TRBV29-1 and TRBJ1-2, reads SAVISQKPSRDICQRGTSLTIQCQVDSQVTMMFWYRQQPGQSLTLIATANQGSEATYESGFVIDKFPISRPNLTFSTLTVSNMSPEDSSIYLCSVEVRAPHSIFGSGTRLTVV.

CDR3 sequence: CASRGLAAANEQFF. CDR3 sequence (DNA): TGTGCCAGCAGGGGACTAGCTGCTGCCAATGAGCAGTTCTTC. The rearrangement links TRBV11-2 to TRBJ2-1, with 9 bases aligning to TRBD2. Germline lookup yields CDR1 SGHAT and CDR2 FQNNGV. V was pared by 6 bases and J by 6 bases, with 6 bases of the junction left unmatched. The CDR3 sequence is 14 residues long.

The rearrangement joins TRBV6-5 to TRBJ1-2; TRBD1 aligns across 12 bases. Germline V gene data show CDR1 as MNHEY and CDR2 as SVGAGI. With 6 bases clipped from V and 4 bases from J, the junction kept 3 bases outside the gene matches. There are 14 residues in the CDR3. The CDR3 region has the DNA TGTGCCAGCAGCCTGGGACAGGGGGCCTATGGCTACACCTTC. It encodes CASSLGQGAYGYTF.

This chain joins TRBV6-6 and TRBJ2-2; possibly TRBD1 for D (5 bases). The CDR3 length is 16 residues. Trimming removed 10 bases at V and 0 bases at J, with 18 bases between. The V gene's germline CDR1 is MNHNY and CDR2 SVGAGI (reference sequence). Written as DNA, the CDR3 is TGTGCCACCAGGTTTACAGGACAATCGAACACCGGGGAGCTGTTTTTT. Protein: CATRFTGQSNTGELFF.

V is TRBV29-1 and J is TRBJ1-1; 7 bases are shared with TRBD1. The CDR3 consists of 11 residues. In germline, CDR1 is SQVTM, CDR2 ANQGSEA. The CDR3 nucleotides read TGCTTCGGGACAGAGAACACTGAAGCTTTCTTT. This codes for CFGTENTEAFF.

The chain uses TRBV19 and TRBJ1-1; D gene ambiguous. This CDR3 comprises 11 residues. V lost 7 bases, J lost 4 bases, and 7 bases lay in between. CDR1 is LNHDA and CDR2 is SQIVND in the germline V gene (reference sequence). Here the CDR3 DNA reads TGTGCCAGTACTGAGGGCACTGAAGCTTTCTTT. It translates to CASTEGTEAFF. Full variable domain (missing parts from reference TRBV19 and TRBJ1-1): DGGITQSPKYLFRKEGQNVTLSCEQNLNHDAMYWYRQDPGQGLRLIYYSQIVNDFQKGDIAEGYSVSREKKESFPLTVTSAQKNPTAFYLCASTEGTEAFFGQGTRLTVV.

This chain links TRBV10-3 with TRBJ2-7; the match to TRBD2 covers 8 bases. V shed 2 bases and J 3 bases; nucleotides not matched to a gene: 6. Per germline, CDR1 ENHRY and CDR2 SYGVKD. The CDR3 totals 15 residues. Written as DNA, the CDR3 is TGTGCCATCAGTGAGAGGACTAGCTCCCTCTACGAGCAGTACTTC. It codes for CAISERTSSLYEQYF.

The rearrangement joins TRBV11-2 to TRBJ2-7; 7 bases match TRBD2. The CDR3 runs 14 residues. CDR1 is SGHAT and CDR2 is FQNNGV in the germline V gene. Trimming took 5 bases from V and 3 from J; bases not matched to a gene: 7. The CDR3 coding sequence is TGTGCCAGCAGCCTAGGACTAGATAACTACGAGCAGTACTTC. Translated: CASSLGLDNYEQYF.

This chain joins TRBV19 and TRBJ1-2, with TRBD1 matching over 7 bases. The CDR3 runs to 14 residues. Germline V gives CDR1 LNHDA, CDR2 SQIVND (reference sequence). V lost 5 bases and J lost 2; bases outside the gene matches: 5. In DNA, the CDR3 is TGTGCCAGTAGTTCCACAGGGGCGAACTATGGCTACACCTTC. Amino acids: CASSSTGANYGYTF.

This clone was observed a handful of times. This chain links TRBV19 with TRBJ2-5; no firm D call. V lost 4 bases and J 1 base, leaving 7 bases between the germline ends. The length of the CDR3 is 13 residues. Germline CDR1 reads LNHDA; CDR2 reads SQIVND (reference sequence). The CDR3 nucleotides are TGTGCCAGTAGTAGGGCGCGCCAAGAGACCCAGTACTTC. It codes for CASSRARQETQYF.

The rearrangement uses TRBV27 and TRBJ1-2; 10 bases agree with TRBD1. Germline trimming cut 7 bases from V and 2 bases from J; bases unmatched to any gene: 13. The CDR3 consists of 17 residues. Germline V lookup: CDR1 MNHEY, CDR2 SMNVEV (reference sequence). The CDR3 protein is CASTINIGQGVNYGYTF. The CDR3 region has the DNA TGTGCCAGCACCATTAACATAGGACAGGGGGTCAACTATGGCTACACCTTC.

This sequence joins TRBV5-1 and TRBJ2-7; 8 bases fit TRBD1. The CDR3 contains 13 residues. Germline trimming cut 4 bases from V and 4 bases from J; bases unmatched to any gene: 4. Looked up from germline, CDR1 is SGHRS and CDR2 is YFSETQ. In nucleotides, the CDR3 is TGCGCCAGCAGCGGGACAGGAAGGTACGAGCAGTACTTC. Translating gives CASSGTGRYEQYF.

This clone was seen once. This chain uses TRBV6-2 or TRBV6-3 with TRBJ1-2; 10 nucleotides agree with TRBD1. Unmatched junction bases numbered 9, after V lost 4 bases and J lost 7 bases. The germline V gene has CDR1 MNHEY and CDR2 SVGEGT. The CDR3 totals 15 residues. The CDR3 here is CASSWTGTGAIGYTF. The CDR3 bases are TGTGCCAGCAGTTGGACCGGGACAGGGGCAATTGGCTACACCTTC.

The CDR3 DNA reads TGTGCCAGCAGCTTAGCAGGGGGGATTGGATGGGTGAATGAGCAGTTCTTC. Amino acid sequence: CASSLAGGIGWVNEQFF. The rearrangement links TRBV11-2 to TRBJ2-1; D is possibly TRBD1 (7 bases). This CDR3 contains 17 residues. The ends were cut back, 1 base at V and 7 bases at J, with 20 bases in the middle. CDR1 SGHAT and CDR2 FQNNGV come from the germline V gene.

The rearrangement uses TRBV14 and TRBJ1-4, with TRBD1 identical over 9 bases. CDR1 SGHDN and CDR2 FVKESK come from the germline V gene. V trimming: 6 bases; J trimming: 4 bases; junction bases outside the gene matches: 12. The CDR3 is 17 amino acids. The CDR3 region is CASSARPPGQGNEKLFF. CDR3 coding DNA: TGTGCCAGCAGTGCGAGACCTCCGGGACAGGGTAATGAAAAACTGTTTTTT. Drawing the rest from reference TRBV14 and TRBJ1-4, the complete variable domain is EAGVTQFPSHSVIEKGQTVTLRCDPISGHDNLYWYRRVMGKEIKFLLHFVKESKQDESGMPNNRFLAERTGGTYSTLKVQPAELEDSGVYFCASSARPPGQGNEKLFFGSGTQLSVL.